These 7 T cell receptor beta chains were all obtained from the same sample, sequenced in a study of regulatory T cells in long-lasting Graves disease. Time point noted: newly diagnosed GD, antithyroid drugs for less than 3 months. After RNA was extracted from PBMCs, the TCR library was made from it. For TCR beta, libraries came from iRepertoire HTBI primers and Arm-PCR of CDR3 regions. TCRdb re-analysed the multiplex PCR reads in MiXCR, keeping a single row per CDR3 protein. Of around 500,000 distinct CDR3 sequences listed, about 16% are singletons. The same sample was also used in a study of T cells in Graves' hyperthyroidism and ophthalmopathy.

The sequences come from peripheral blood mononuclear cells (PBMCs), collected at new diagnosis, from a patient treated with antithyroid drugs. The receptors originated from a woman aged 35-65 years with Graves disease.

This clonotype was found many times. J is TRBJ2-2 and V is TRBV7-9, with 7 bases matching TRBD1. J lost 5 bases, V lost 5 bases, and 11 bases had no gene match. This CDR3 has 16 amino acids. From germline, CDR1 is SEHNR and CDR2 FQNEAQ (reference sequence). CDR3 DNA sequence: TGTGCCAGCAGCCCAAACCGGGACAGAGTGACCGGGGAGCTGTTTTTT. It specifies CASSPNRDRVTGELFF.

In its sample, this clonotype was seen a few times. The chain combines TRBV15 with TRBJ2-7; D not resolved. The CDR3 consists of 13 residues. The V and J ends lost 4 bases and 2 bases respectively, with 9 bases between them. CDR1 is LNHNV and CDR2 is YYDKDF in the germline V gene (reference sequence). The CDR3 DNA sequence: TGTGCCACCAGCAAAGACATACCCTACGAGCAGTACTTC. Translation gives CATSKDIPYEQYF.

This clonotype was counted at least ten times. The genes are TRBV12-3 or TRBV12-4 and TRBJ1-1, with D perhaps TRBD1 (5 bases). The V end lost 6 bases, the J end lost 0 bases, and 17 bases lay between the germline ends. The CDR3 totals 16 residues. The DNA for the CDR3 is TGTGCCAGCAGGTGGGACGGGAGGCTTATGAACACTGAAGCTTTCTTT. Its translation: CASRWDGRLMNTEAFF.

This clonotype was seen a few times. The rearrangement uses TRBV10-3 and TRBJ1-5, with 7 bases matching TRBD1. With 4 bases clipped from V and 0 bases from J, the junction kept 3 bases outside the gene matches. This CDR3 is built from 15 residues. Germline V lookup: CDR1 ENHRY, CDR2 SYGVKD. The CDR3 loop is CAISGGQYSNQPQHF. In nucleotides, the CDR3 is TGTGCCATCAGTGGGGGACAGTATAGCAATCAGCCCCAGCATTTT.

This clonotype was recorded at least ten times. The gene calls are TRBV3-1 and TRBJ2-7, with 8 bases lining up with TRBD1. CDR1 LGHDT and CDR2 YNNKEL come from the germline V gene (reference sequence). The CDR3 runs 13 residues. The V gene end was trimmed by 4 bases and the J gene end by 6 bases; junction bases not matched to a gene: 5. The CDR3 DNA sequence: TGTGCCAGCAGCCGGAAGACAGGGGTCGAGCAGTACTTC. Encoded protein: CASSRKTGVEQYF.

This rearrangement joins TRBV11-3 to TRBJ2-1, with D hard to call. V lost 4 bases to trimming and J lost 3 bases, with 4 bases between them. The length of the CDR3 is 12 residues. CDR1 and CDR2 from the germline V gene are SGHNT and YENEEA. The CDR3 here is CASSYNYNEQFF. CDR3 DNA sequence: TGTGCCAGCAGCTACAACTACAATGAGCAGTTCTTC.

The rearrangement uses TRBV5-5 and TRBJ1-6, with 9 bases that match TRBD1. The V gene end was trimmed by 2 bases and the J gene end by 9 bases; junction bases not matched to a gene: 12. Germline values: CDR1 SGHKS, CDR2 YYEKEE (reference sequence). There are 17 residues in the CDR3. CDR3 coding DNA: TGTGCCAGCAGCTTAGTTCCCCTGGACAGGGGACGTTCACCCCTCCACTTT. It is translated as CASSLVPLDRGRSPLHF.